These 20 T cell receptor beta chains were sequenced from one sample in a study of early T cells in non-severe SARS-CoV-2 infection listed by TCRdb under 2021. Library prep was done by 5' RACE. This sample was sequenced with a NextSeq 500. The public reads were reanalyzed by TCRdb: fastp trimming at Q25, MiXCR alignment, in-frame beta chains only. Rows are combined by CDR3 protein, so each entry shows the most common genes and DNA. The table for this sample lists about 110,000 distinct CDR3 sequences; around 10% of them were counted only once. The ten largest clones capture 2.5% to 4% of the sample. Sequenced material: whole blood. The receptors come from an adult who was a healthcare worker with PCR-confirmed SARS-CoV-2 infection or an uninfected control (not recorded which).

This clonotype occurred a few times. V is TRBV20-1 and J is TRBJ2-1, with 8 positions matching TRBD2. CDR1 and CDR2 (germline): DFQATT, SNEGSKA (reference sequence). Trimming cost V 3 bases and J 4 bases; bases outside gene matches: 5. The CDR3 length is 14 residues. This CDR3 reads CSASPGGLYNEQFF. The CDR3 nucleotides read TGCAGTGCTAGCCCGGGGGGGCTGTACAATGAGCAGTTCTTC.

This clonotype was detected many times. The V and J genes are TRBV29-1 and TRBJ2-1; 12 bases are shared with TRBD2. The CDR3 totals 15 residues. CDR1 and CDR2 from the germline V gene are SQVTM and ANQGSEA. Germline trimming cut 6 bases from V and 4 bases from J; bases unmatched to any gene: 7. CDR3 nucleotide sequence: TGCAGCGTCTGGGGACTAGCGGGCGAATACAATGAGCAGTTCTTC. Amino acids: CSVWGLAGEYNEQFF.

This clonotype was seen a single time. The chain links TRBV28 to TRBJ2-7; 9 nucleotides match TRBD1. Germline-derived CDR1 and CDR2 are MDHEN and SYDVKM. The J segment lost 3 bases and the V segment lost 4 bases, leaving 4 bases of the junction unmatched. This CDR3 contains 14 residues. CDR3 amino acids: CASSSRQGDYEQYF. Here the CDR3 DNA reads TGTGCCAGCAGTTCCCGACAGGGGGACTACGAGCAGTACTTC.

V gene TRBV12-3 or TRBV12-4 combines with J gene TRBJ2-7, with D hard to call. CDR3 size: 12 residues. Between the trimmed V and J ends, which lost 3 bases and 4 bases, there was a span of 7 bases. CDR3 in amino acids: CASSLPGYEQYF. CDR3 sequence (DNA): TGTGCCAGCAGTTTGCCCGGGTACGAGCAGTACTTC.

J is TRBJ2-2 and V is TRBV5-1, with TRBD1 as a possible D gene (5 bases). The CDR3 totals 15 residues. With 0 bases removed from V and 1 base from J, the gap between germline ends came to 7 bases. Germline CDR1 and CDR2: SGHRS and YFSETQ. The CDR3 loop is CASSLEGQNTGELFF. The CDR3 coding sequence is TGCGCCAGCAGCTTGGAGGGGCAGAACACCGGGGAGCTGTTTTTT. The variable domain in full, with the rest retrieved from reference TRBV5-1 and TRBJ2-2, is KAGVTQTPRYLIKTRGQQVTLSCSPISGHRSVSWYQQTPGQGLQFLFEYFSETQRNKGNFPGRFSGRQFSNSRSEMNVSTLELGDSALYLCASSLEGQNTGELFFGEGSRLTVL.

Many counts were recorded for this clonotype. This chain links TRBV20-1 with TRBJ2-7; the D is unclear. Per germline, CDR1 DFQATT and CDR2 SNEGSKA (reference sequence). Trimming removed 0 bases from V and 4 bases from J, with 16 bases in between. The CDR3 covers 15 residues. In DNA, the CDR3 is TGCAGTGCTAGAGATGACGGAGTTGGTAGGTACGAGCAGTACTTC. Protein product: CSARDDGVGRYEQYF.

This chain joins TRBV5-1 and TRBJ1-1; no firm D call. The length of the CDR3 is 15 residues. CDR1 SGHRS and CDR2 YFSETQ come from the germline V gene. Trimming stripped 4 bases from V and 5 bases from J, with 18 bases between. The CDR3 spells CASSIPSGGGTEAFF. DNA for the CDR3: TGCGCCAGCAGCATCCCCTCAGGCGGCGGAACTGAAGCTTTCTTT.

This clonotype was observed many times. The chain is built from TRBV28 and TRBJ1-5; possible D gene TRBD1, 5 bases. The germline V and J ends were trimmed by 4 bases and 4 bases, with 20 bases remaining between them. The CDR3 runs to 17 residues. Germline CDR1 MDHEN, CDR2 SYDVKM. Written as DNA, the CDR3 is TGTGCCAGCAGTTGGGGCACAGTTCCCCGAGGGAATCAGCCCCAGCATTTT. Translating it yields CASSWGTVPRGNQPQHF.

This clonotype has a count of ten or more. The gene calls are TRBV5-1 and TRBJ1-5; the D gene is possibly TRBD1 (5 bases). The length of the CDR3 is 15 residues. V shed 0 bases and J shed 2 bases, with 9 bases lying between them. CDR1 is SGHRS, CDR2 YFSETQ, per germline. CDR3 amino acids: CASSLAGVGNQPQHF. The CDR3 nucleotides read TGCGCCAGCAGCTTGGCGGGGGTCGGCAATCAGCCCCAGCATTTT.

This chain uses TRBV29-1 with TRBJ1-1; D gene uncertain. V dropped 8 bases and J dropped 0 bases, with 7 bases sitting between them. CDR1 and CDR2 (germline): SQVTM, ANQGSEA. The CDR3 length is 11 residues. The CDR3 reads CSSQVNTEAFF. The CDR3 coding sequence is TGCAGCTCCCAGGTGAACACTGAAGCTTTCTTT.

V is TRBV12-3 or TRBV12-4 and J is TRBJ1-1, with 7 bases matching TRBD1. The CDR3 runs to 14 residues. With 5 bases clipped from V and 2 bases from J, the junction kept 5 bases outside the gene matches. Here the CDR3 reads CASSPRTGNTEAFF. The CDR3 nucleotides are TGTGCCAGCAGTCCGAGGACAGGCAACACTGAAGCTTTCTTT.

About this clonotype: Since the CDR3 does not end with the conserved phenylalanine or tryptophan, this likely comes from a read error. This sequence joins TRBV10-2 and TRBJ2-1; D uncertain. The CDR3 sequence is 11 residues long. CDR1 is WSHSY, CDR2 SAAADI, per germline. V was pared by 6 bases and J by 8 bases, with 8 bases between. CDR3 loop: CASRLVHEQFL. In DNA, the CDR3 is TGCGCCAGCAGATTAGTACATGAGCAGTTCCTC.

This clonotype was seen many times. The CDR3 DNA reads as TGTGCCAGCAGCTTAGGGGCGGGGAGATACACAGATACGCAGTATTTT. It specifies CASSLGAGRYTDTQYF. The rearrangement joins TRBV11-2 to TRBJ2-3, with D possibly matching TRBD2 (6 bases). CDR1 SGHAT and CDR2 FQNNGV come from the germline V gene. The CDR3 has 16 residues. V dropped 1 base and J dropped 2 bases, with 13 bases sitting between them.

The CDR3 DNA follows: TGCAGCGTGATGACGGTGGAACGGGGCTACACCTTC. It encodes CSVMTVERGYTF. The rearrangement links TRBV29-1 to TRBJ1-2; D ambiguous. V lost 6 bases and J 8 bases, leaving 16 bases between the germline ends. The CDR3 consists of 12 residues. The germline V gene has CDR1 SQVTM and CDR2 ANQGSEA.

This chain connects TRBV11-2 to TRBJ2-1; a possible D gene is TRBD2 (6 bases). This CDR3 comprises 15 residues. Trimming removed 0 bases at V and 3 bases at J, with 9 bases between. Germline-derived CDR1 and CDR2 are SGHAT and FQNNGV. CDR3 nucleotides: TGTGCCAGCAGCTTAGACGCCGGGAGCTACAATGAGCAGTTCTTC. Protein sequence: CASSLDAGSYNEQFF.

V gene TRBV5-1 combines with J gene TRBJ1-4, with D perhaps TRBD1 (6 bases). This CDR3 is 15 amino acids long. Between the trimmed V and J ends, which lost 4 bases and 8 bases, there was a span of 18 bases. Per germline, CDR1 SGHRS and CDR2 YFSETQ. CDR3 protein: CASSLGARREEKLFF. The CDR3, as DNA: TGCGCCAGCAGCCTGGGGGCCCGGAGGGAGGAAAAACTGTTTTTT. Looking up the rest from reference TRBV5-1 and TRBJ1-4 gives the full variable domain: KAGVTQTPRYLIKTRGQQVTLSCSPISGHRSVSWYQQTPGQGLQFLFEYFSETQRNKGNFPGRFSGRQFSNSRSEMNVSTLELGDSALYLCASSLGARREEKLFFGSGTQLSVL.

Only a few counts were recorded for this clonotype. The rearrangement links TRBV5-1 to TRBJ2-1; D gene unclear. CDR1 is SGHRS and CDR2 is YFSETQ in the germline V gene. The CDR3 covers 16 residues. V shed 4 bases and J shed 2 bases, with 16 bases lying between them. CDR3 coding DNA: TGCGCCAGCAGCCCAGCTCGGTTTACAGCCTACAATGAGCAGTTCTTC. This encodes CASSPARFTAYNEQFF.

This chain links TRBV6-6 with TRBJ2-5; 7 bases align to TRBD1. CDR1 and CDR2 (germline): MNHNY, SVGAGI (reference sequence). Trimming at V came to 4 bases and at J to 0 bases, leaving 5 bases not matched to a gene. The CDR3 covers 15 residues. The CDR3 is CASSSVGQNQETQYF. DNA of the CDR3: TGTGCCAGCAGTTCCGTGGGACAGAACCAAGAGACCCAGTACTTC.

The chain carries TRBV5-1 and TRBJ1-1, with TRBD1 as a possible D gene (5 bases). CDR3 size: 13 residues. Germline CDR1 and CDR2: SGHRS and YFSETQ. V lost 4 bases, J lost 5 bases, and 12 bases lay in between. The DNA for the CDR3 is TGCGCCAGCAGCGTTCCGGGGGGGACTGAAGCTTTCTTT. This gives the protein CASSVPGGTEAFF.

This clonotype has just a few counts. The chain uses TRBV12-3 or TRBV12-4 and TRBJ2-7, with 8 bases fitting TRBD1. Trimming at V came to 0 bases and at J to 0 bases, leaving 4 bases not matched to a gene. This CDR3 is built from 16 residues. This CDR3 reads CASSLADRGPSYEQYF. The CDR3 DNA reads TGTGCCAGCAGTTTAGCAGACAGGGGTCCCTCCTACGAGCAGTACTTC.